This TCR beta chain originates from a study of vaccination effects on CD4 cells after COVID-19. On this clone: Its antigen is unidentified.

TCRdb's copy holds only in-frame clones and misses some; the assay was immunoSEQ multiplex PCR. The data contain about 41,000 clones, roughly 82% of them singletons. Viral peptide pools were used in the ViraFEST assay to expand antigen-specific CD4+ T cells, and sequencing came afterward. Following culture for around 10 days, CD4+ T cells were isolated. Prior SARS-CoV-2 infection was absent in the vaccine recipients, as shown by negative nucleocapsid antibodies. A density of approximately 2 million PBMC per well was used; these cells were cultured with approximately 10 IU/ml IL-2 and about 10 ug/ml peptides. Days 3 and 7 were when half the medium was replaced with IL-2 medium. General observations from the study: Pronounced clonal contraction occurred in clones induced by infection and by vaccine late after vaccination. There was only 1 of 255 vaccine-induced clones in healthy vaccinees that cross-reacted with common cold coronaviruses.

Trimming shortened V by 0 bases and J by 4 bases, and 9 bases separated the two germline ends. Germline loops: CDR1 LGHNA, CDR2 YSLEER. The CDR3 extends over 15 amino acids. The sequenced sample was CD4+ T cells from PBMCs cultured with HCoV-NL63 spike peptides, obtained before COVID-19 vaccination. V gene TRBV4-3 combines with J gene TRBJ2-2; D ambiguous. The sequence was obtained from a human donor who received a COVID-19 vaccine. The CDR3 reads CASSQETRSTGELFF. Written as DNA, the CDR3 is TGCGCCAGCAGCCAAGAAACCCGCAGCACCGGGGAGCTGTTTTTT.